These 5 T cell receptor beta chains originate from one sample sequenced in a study of shared clonotypes between healthy human individuals. Clones were sequenced by immunoSEQ multiplex PCR, and TCRdb holds only the in-frame ones, with some missing. The repertoire holds millions of clones, with more than 80% as singletons. The material sequenced was naive CD4+ T cells sorted from blood. Subset noted: CD45RA+ positively selected. These receptors originate from a man aged 18 to 29 in good health.

As to this clone: This CDR3 is also generated by other DNA sequences in the sample. The J gene is TRBJ1-5, the V gene TRBV5-1; 9 bases agree with TRBD1. This CDR3 is 14 amino acids long. CDR1 is SGHRS and CDR2 is YFSETQ in the germline V gene. Losses at the gene ends were 2 bases for V and 6 bases for J; bases not matched to a gene: 3. CDR3 region: CASSLGTGFQPQHF. The CDR3 DNA is TGCGCCAGCAGCTTAGGGACAGGGTTTCAGCCCCAGCATTTT.

The chain recombines TRBV6-5 with TRBJ2-5; 9 nucleotides agree with TRBD2. The J call is in doubt because the DNA end fits TRBJ2-7 better. The length of the CDR3 is 15 residues. CDR1 MNHEY and CDR2 SVGAGI come from the germline V gene. This chain's CDR3 is CASSSPAGGGYEQYF. CDR3 DNA sequence: TGTGCCAGCAGTTCCCCGGCGGGAGGGGGCTACGAGCAGTACTTC.

This chain uses TRBV5-4 with TRBJ2-3; no clear D gene. Germline loops: CDR1 SGHNT, CDR2 YYREEE (reference sequence). The CDR3 contains 15 residues. Trimming shortened V by 3 bases and J by 2 bases, and 13 bases separated the two germline ends. The CDR3 sequence is CASSYTVAPTDTQYF. CDR3 nucleotide sequence: TGTGCCAGCAGCTATACGGTTGCCCCCACAGATACGCAGTATTTT.

This clone was observed a few times. At one end the junction does not follow the germline gene, possibly because of a read error. The chain combines TRBV4-3 with TRBJ2-3; 11 bases fit TRBD2. Germline loops: CDR1 LGHNA, CDR2 YSLEER. This CDR3 has 17 amino acids. In DNA, the CDR3 is TGCGCCAGCAGCCAAGATAGCGGGAGGGCTAGCACAGATGCGCAGTATTTT. Residues: CASSQDSGRASTDAQYF.

This clone was recorded once. V is TRBV29-1 and J is TRBJ1-5; a weak D match, TRBD1 (5 bases). The germline V and J ends were trimmed by 4 bases and 6 bases, with 13 bases remaining between them. Germline CDR1 reads SQVTM; CDR2 reads ANQGSEA. This CDR3 comprises 13 residues. The CDR3 DNA reads TGCAGCGTTGGGGCAACGGGGGGTCAGCCCCAGCATTTT. Its translation is CSVGATGGQPQHF.